Below are 18 T cell receptor beta chains sequenced from a single sample in a study of blood T cell repertoires in COVID-19. Assay used: immunoSEQ multiplex PCR; TCRdb lists only in-frame clones, some missing. Of about 220,000 clones in the sample, approximately 82% were seen once. The sample comprised peripheral blood. Source of these receptors: a man in his fifties or sixties with active or convalescent COVID-19.

The CDR3 sequence: CASSLPGGHEQFF. CDR3 DNA sequence: TGTGCCAGCAGCCTCCCCGGGGGGCATGAGCAGTTCTTC. This chain connects TRBV27 to TRBJ2-1; D might be TRBD2 (7 bases). V lost 6 bases, J lost 8 bases, and 14 bases lay in between. The CDR3 is 13 residues long. CDR1 and CDR2 from the germline V gene are MNHEY and SMNVEV (reference sequence).

This clone was picked up a small number of times. As DNA, the CDR3 is TGCAGCGTTGATGGAGAGGACACCATATATTTT. Residues: CSVDGEDTIYF. This chain uses TRBV29-1 with TRBJ1-3; unclear D gene. This CDR3 has 11 amino acids. Germline values: CDR1 SQVTM, CDR2 ANQGSEA. Trimming removed 3 bases from V and 8 bases from J, with 8 bases in between.

The chain carries TRBV18 and TRBJ2-7; perhaps TRBD2 as D (5 bases). CDR1 and CDR2 (germline): KGHSH, LQKENI. With 4 bases removed from V and 0 bases from J, the gap between germline ends came to 10 bases. The CDR3 extends over 14 amino acids. CDR3 region: CASSHTGSSYEQYF. The CDR3 DNA reads as TGTGCCAGCTCACATACGGGGAGCTCCTACGAGCAGTACTTC.

The count of this clone is one. The chain couples TRBV5-1 to TRBJ2-7; 8 bases are shared with TRBD2. Germline trimming cut 3 bases from V and 2 bases from J; bases unmatched to any gene: 7. Germline V gene sequence: CDR1 SGHRS, CDR2 YFSETQ. The CDR3 spans 15 residues. CDR3 nucleotide sequence: TGCGCCAGCAGCTCGTCCGGGGGGGCGCCCTACGAGCAGTACTTC. Its protein product is CASSSSGGAPYEQYF.

V is TRBV29-1 and J is TRBJ2-3, with 14 bases aligning to TRBD2. CDR1 is SQVTM, CDR2 ANQGSEA, per germline. V shed 1 base and J 2 bases; nucleotides not matched to a gene: 5. CDR3 length: 17 residues. The CDR3 loop reads CSVEGGTSGGLTDTQYF. The CDR3 nucleotides are TGCAGCGTTGAAGGCGGGACTAGCGGGGGCCTCACAGATACGCAGTATTTT.

The chain is built from TRBV30 and TRBJ1-2; the match to TRBD1 covers 7 bases. J lost 3 bases, V lost 6 bases, and 1 base had no gene match. CDR3 length: 11 residues. Germline CDR1 reads GTSNPN; CDR2 reads SVGIG (reference sequence). The CDR3 nucleotides are TGTGCCTGTGACAGGGACTATGGCTACACCTTC. Amino acids: CACDRDYGYTF. Full variable domain (missing parts from reference TRBV30 and TRBJ1-2): SQTIHQWPATLVQPVGSPLSLECTVEGTSNPNLYWYRQAAGRGLQLLFYSVGIGQISSEVPQNLSASRPQDRQFILSSKKLLLSDSGFYLCACDRDYGYTFGSGTRLTVV.

V usage is TRBV19 and J usage is TRBJ1-5, with 8 bases that match TRBD1. This CDR3 is built from 15 residues. Germline values: CDR1 LNHDA, CDR2 SQIVND (reference sequence). V gave up 0 bases and J gave up 7 bases; unmatched junction bases: 5. The CDR3 region is CASSIENRGWQPQHF. DNA of the CDR3: TGTGCCAGTAGTATAGAGAACAGGGGGTGGCAGCCCCAGCATTTT.

This chain joins TRBV6-2 or TRBV6-3 and TRBJ1-1; D is perhaps TRBD1 (5 bases). Germline CDR1 MNHEY, CDR2 SVGEGT. The CDR3 extends over 14 amino acids. Trimming left V 1 base short and J 5 bases short, with 11 bases between. In DNA, the CDR3 is TGTGCCAGCAGTTACTTACGGGGGGGGACTGAAGCTTTCTTT. The encoded protein is CASSYLRGGTEAFF.

This clone was observed a handful of times. This chain's CDR3 is CASSLGSGNQPQHF. The CDR3 DNA sequence: TGTGCCAGCAGCTTGGGGTCGGGTAATCAGCCCCAGCATTTT. This chain connects TRBV5-5 to TRBJ1-5; D is undetermined. Germline lookup yields CDR1 SGHKS and CDR2 YYEKEE (reference sequence). This CDR3 has 14 residues. Trimming cost V 0 bases and J 4 bases, with 8 bases left between them.

The rearrangement uses TRBV5-6 and TRBJ2-7; TRBD2 is a possible D gene (7 bases). The V end was cut by 4 bases, the J end by 3 bases, with 17 bases between. CDR1 SGHDT and CDR2 YYEEEE come from the germline V gene. The CDR3 is 15 amino acids. The CDR3: CASSHFSGEGYEQYF. The CDR3 DNA follows: TGTGCCAGCAGCCATTTCTCAGGGGAGGGCTACGAGCAGTACTTC.

The chain carries TRBV9 and TRBJ2-2; TRBD1 might be the D (5 bases). Germline V CDR1 and CDR2: SGDLS, YYNGEE. CDR3 size: 16 residues. Trimming shortened V by 4 bases and J by 6 bases, and 19 bases separated the two germline ends. CDR3 region: CASSPRQSLVSGELFF. CDR3 coding DNA: TGTGCCAGCAGCCCCCGACAGTCCCTGGTCTCCGGGGAGCTGTTTTTT. Filled out from reference TRBV9 and TRBJ2-2, the complete variable domain reads DSGVTQTPKHLITATGQRVTLRCSPRSGDLSVYWYQQSLDQGLQFLIQYYNGEERAKGNILERFSAQQFPDLHSELNLSSLELGDSALYFCASSPRQSLVSGELFFGEGSRLTVL.

The chain employs TRBV11-3 and TRBJ2-5; TRBD2 matches at 7 bases. Looked up from germline, CDR1 is SGHNT and CDR2 is YENEEA. CDR3 length: 16 residues. Trimming cost V 1 base and J 2 bases; bases outside gene matches: 7. CDR3 sequence reads: CASSLGGGRNQETQYF. As DNA, the CDR3 is TGTGCCAGCAGCTTAGGGGGGGGTCGTAATCAAGAGACCCAGTACTTC.

The chain combines TRBV4-3 with TRBJ2-5; 9 bases map to TRBD2. This CDR3 region has 15 residues. Germline CDR1 LGHNA, CDR2 YSLEER. J lost 7 bases, V lost 1 base, and 7 bases had no gene match. The CDR3, as DNA: TGCGCCAGCAGCCAAGGGGTAGCGGGGGACGGGACCCAGTACTTC. Protein sequence: CASSQGVAGDGTQYF.

The chain couples TRBV4-1 to TRBJ2-3, with a possible D match to TRBD2 (7 bases). The CDR3 loop spans 16 amino acids. V dropped 4 bases and J dropped 14 bases, with 28 bases sitting between them. Germline CDR1 and CDR2: MGHRA and YSYEKL. CDR3 sequence reads: CASSPRTADSGDQWYF. CDR3 sequence (DNA): TGCGCCAGCAGCCCCCGGACGGCGGACAGCGGGGACCAGTGGTATTTT.

This sequence joins TRBV28 and TRBJ2-7, with 7 bases identical to TRBD2. The CDR3 covers 14 residues. The V gene's germline CDR1 is MDHEN and CDR2 SYDVKM. J was trimmed by 1 base and V by 3 bases; bases with no gene match: 3. The CDR3 loop is CASSFAGASYEQYF. The DNA of the CDR3 is TGTGCCAGCAGTTTCGCGGGAGCGTCCTACGAGCAGTACTTC.

The chain recombines TRBV24-1 with TRBJ1-4, with TRBD1 matching over 9 bases. V was clipped by 3 bases and J by 7 bases; unmatched bases: 5. In germline, CDR1 is KGHDR, CDR2 SFDVKD. The length of the CDR3 is 15 residues. CDR3 DNA sequence: TGTGCCACCAGTGATCCAGAGACAGGGGGTGAAAAACTGTTTTTT. Amino acids: CATSDPETGGEKLFF.

The CDR3 is CATSRRNRVQGTEAFF. DNA of the CDR3: TGTGCCACCAGCAGACGGAACAGGGTTCAAGGCACTGAAGCTTTCTTT. This sequence joins TRBV15 and TRBJ1-1; possibly TRBD1 for D (6 bases). With 2 bases removed from V and 4 bases from J, the gap between germline ends came to 17 bases. The CDR3 consists of 16 residues. Germline V gives CDR1 LNHNV, CDR2 YYDKDF (reference sequence).

This chain uses TRBV24-1 with TRBJ2-3, with TRBD2 matching 7 bases. The germline CDR1 and CDR2 sequences are KGHDR and SFDVKD. The junction had 11 bases not matched to a gene; V was cut back by 0 bases and J by 6 bases. This CDR3 comprises 17 residues. CDR3 sequence: CATSDLGTTHGVDTQYF. The CDR3 DNA reads as TGTGCCACCAGTGATTTGGGGACTACCCACGGAGTGGATACGCAGTATTTT.